This entry is about one TCR beta chain. Assay: immunoSEQ multiplex PCR; the TCRdb copy retains only in-frame clones and omits some. Of tens of thousands of clones listed, roughly 92% are singletons. The data originate from a study of graft-versus-host responses after intestinal transplantation. Study as a whole: The whole recipient group had anti-thymocyte globulin induction followed by tacrolimus and steroids for roughly 3 years.

CDR3 length equals 14 residues. Trimming took 0 bases from V and 3 from J, leaving 9 bases between them. Germline-derived CDR1 and CDR2 are SGHRS and YFSETQ. The chain links TRBV5-1 to TRBJ1-2; possibly TRBD1 for D (5 bases). The clonotype was recovered from a human patient who received an intestinal transplant, so some T cells may come from the graft donor. The sequenced sample was bone marrow, obtained around 720 days after intestinal transplantation. This chain's CDR3 is CASSLVVGDYGYTF. The CDR3 DNA sequence: TGCGCCAGCAGCTTGGTGGTAGGGGACTATGGCTACACCTTC.